These 28 T cell receptor beta chains share one sample of origin, sequenced in a study of blood T cell repertoires in COVID-19 (dated by TCRdb to about 2020). Library preparation was by the immunoSEQ multiplex PCR assay. This immuneACCESS table, as held by TCRdb, lists in-frame sequences with V and J called but not all clones. Of the missing ones, under half trace to an unresolved V gene in checked studies; the others have no known cause. For this sample there are 300,000 or so clones; 90% appear just once. The ten largest account for about 4% of the sample. Sequencing was done on a sample of peripheral blood. These TCRs come from a woman in her forties with acute or convalescent COVID-19.

The rearrangement uses TRBV18 and TRBJ2-6, with unresolved D. The CDR3 extends over 18 amino acids. Trimming took off 2 bases at V and 0 bases at J, with 14 bases between the two ends. Per germline, CDR1 KGHSH and CDR2 LQKENI. Here the CDR3 DNA reads TGTGCCAGCTCACCAACGAACCCCCGTAGCTCTGGGGCCAACGTCCTGACTTTC. It specifies CASSPTNPRSSGANVLTF.

CDR3 sequence (DNA): TGTGCCAGCAGCGCTGGCAGAGAGACCCAGTACTTC. Amino acid sequence: CASSAGRETQYF. The V gene is TRBV9, the J gene TRBJ2-5, with no clear D. The ends were cut back, 3 bases at V and 4 bases at J, with 7 bases in the middle. CDR1 is SGDLS and CDR2 is YYNGEE in the germline V gene. The CDR3 covers 12 residues.

The chain couples TRBV12-3 or TRBV12-4 to TRBJ1-2; 7 positions agree with TRBD1. This CDR3 comprises 13 residues. Trimming removed 5 bases from V and 4 bases from J; junction bases left unmatched: 4. CDR3 sequence (DNA): TGTGCCAGCAGTAAGGACAGGTTCTATGGCTACACCTTC. It encodes CASSKDRFYGYTF.

The chain uses TRBV6-1 and TRBJ2-7; D may be TRBD2 (6 bases). Germline lookup yields CDR1 MNHNS and CDR2 SASEGT. Trimming removed 2 bases at V and 3 bases at J, with 11 bases between. The CDR3 covers 14 residues. CDR3 sequence (DNA): TGTGCCAGCAGTGAAATGGGACTCTTCTACGAGCAGTACGTC. It is translated as CASSEMGLFYEQYV.

The chain links TRBV5-4 to TRBJ2-7; tentative D call: TRBD1 (5 bases). Germline CDR1 and CDR2: SGHNT and YYREEE (reference sequence). Trimming left V 3 bases short and J 0 bases short, with 10 bases between. This CDR3 is 14 amino acids long. CDR3 in amino acids: CASSSDSSSYEQYV. In DNA form, the CDR3 reads TGTGCCAGCAGCTCCGACAGTTCCTCCTACGAGCAGTACGTC.

The rearrangement joins TRBV24-1 to TRBJ2-2; 9 nucleotides line up with TRBD1. CDR1 is KGHDR and CDR2 is SFDVKD in the germline V gene. With V trimmed by 5 bases and J by 3 bases, 6 bases remained unmatched. This CDR3 is 16 amino acids long. CDR3 nucleotide sequence: TGTGCCACCAGTGCCCGGGACAGGGACTACACCGGGGAGCTGTTTTTT. Translation gives CATSARDRDYTGELFF.

This clone has only one observation. This chain's CDR3 is CASSQVWTAPTYEQYV. The DNA for the CDR3 is TGTGCCAGCAGCCAAGTATGGACAGCTCCCACCTACGAGCAGTACGTC. This chain links TRBV3-1 (or the pseudogene TRBV3-2) with TRBJ2-7; a possible D gene is TRBD1 (6 bases). Per germline, CDR1 LGHDT and CDR2 YNNKEL (reference sequence). The CDR3 runs to 16 residues. Trimming removed 1 base from V and 2 bases from J, with 15 bases in between.

The chain combines TRBV2 with TRBJ2-7, with a tentative D call TRBD2 (6 bases). The CDR3 has 14 residues. Germline V gives CDR1 SNHLY, CDR2 FYNNEI. V gave up 2 bases and J gave up 6 bases, with 14 bases separating them. The CDR3 here is CASSESGMGGEQYV. CDR3 bases: TGTGCCAGCAGTGAATCCGGGATGGGGGGCGAGCAGTACGTC.

The chain is built from TRBV6-4 and TRBJ1-6; D gene ambiguous. The CDR3 spans 15 residues. Germline V gene lookup returns CDR1 MRHNA and CDR2 SNTAGT. The V gene lost 6 bases and the J gene lost 6 bases, with 15 bases spanning the gap. In DNA, the CDR3 is TGTGCCAGCAGCAGATTGGTGCCAGGTAATTCACCCCTCCACTTT. Its translation: CASSRLVPGNSPLHF.

The J gene is TRBJ2-3, the V gene TRBV5-1, with D possibly being TRBD2 (6 bases). V lost 7 bases and J lost 2, with 14 bases in between. The CDR3 is 14 residues long. Germline CDR1 is SGHRS and CDR2 is YFSETQ. The DNA of the CDR3 is TGCGCCAGCTTTAGACTAGAGTCCACAGATACGCAGTATTTT. Translating gives CASFRLESTDTQYF.

J is TRBJ2-3 and V is TRBV5-4; 7 bases are shared with TRBD2. Germline assignment: CDR1 SGHNT and CDR2 YYREEE (reference sequence). With V trimmed by 5 bases and J by 0 bases, 12 bases remained unmatched. CDR3 length equals 17 residues. The CDR3, as DNA: TGTGCCAGCAGTCGTGTTACGGGGCGGGGGAGCACAGATACGCAGTATTTT. This sequence encodes CASSRVTGRGSTDTQYF.

This chain links TRBV5-4 with TRBJ1-5; the match to TRBD1 covers 7 bases. Trimming at V came to 4 bases and at J to 6 bases, leaving 7 bases not matched to a gene. CDR3 length: 14 amino acids. Germline CDR1 SGHNT, CDR2 YYREEE (reference sequence). CDR3 bases: TGTGCCAGCAGCATTGACAGGGAAGTTCAGCCCCAGCATTTT. It translates to CASSIDREVQPQHF.

This chain joins TRBV2 and TRBJ1-1; no reliable D call. Trimming removed 5 bases at V and 3 bases at J, with 10 bases between. This CDR3 spans 13 amino acids. CDR1 SNHLY and CDR2 FYNNEI come from the germline V gene. The CDR3, as DNA: TGTGCCAGCAGTATTCGGCGGGACACTGAAGCTTTCTTT. Translation: CASSIRRDTEAFF.

In its sample, this clone was seen a few times. This CDR3 reads CASSEDRETQYF. CDR3 coding DNA: TGTGCCAGCAGTGAGGACAGGGAGACCCAGTACTTC. V and J are TRBV2 and TRBJ2-5, with TRBD1 identical over 7 bases. Germline V gives CDR1 SNHLY, CDR2 FYNNEI. Trimming took 3 bases from V and 5 from J; bases not matched to a gene: 0. The CDR3 is 12 amino acids.

This clone has a single count. V usage is TRBV3-1 (or the pseudogene TRBV3-2) and J usage is TRBJ1-6; 11 bases fit TRBD1. The CDR3 is made up of 15 amino acids. Germline trimming cut 6 bases from V and 7 bases from J; bases unmatched to any gene: 5. The germline gives CDR1 LGHDT, CDR2 YNNKEL (reference sequence). CDR3 DNA sequence: TGTGCCAGCAGATTTGGACAGGGGGCGAATTCACCCCTCCACTTT. Protein product: CASRFGQGANSPLHF.

The gene calls are TRBV18 and TRBJ1-1; D gene uncertain. Germline CDR1 and CDR2: KGHSH and LQKENI. V was trimmed by 3 bases and J by 1 base, leaving 6 bases between them. The CDR3 sequence is 13 residues long. CDR3 bases: TGTGCCAGCTCACCCAGACAGAACACTGAAGCTTTCTTT. It codes for CASSPRQNTEAFF.

This chain links TRBV6-5 with TRBJ1-2; 9 nucleotides agree with TRBD1. The CDR3 totals 15 residues. The junction had 7 bases not matched to a gene; V was cut back by 6 bases and J by 2 bases. Germline V gives CDR1 MNHEY, CDR2 SVGAGI. CDR3 region: CASRTGGSGNYGYTF. As DNA, the CDR3 is TGTGCCAGCAGGACAGGGGGTTCAGGGAACTATGGCTACACCTTC.

V gene TRBV3-1 (or the pseudogene TRBV3-2) combines with J gene TRBJ1-2; D might be TRBD1 (6 bases). Per the germline V gene, CDR1 is LGHDT and CDR2 is YNNKEL (reference sequence). The CDR3 totals 15 residues. Trimming cost V 1 base and J 4 bases, with 13 bases left between them. The CDR3 loop reads CASSQGTVHFYGYTF. The CDR3 nucleotides read TGTGCCAGCAGCCAAGGGACAGTTCATTTCTATGGCTACACCTTC.

The rearrangement joins TRBV19 to TRBJ1-1, with unresolved D. The V and J ends lost 3 bases and 2 bases respectively, with 10 bases between them. This CDR3 is built from 14 residues. The germline gives CDR1 LNHDA, CDR2 SQIVND (reference sequence). The CDR3 region has the DNA TGTGCCAGTAGTATCCGTGCGGGAAACACTGAAGCTTTCTTT. Amino acid sequence: CASSIRAGNTEAFF.

This chain uses TRBV24-1 with TRBJ1-1; no firm D call. The V gene's germline CDR1 is KGHDR and CDR2 SFDVKD. This CDR3 has 16 residues. Deletions cut 7 bases from V and 0 bases from J, with 17 bases between. The CDR3 nucleotides read TGTGCCACCAGAAAAACTTCCCCGAGCGTGAACACTGAAGCTTTCTTT. It yields the protein CATRKTSPSVNTEAFF.

V is TRBV5-1 and J is TRBJ1-6; D remains unclear. This CDR3 has 13 amino acids. V lost 1 base and J lost 7, with 6 bases in between. CDR1 is SGHRS, CDR2 YFSETQ, per germline. The CDR3 nucleotides read TGCGCCAGCAGCTTGACGGGGAATTCACCCCTCCACTTT. Translating it yields CASSLTGNSPLHF.

The chain uses TRBV1 and TRBJ1-5. TRBV1 is given as a pseudogene. The CDR3 length is 17 residues. The CDR3 loop reads CTSSQVGTRGGNQPQHF. CDR3 sequence (DNA): TGCACCAGCAGCCAAGTCGGAACGAGAGGAGGCAATCAGCCCCAGCATTTT.

The chain recombines TRBV2 with TRBJ2-2; no clear D gene. The CDR3 contains 12 residues. Deletions cut 7 bases from V and 3 bases from J, with 6 bases between. CDR1 and CDR2 (germline): SNHLY, FYNNEI. CDR3 region: CASIGDTGELFF. The CDR3 DNA reads as TGTGCCAGCATAGGAGACACCGGGGAGCTGTTTTTT.

V gene TRBV19 combines with J gene TRBJ2-3, with 12 positions matching TRBD2. The length of the CDR3 is 15 residues. CDR1 LNHDA and CDR2 SQIVND come from the germline V gene (reference sequence). J lost 4 bases, V lost 7 bases, and 6 bases had no gene match. The CDR3 nucleotides are TGTGCCAGTACCTCGACTAGCGGGGGCCCAGATACGCAGTATTTT. This encodes CASTSTSGGPDTQYF.

This clone was recorded only once. V is TRBV7-9 and J is TRBJ1-4; TRBD1 matches at 8 bases. This CDR3 has 14 amino acids. Germline values: CDR1 SEHNR, CDR2 FQNEAQ (reference sequence). The ends lost 2 bases at V and 7 bases at J; junction bases unmatched: 3. Written as DNA, the CDR3 is TGTGCCAGCAGCTTAAGACAGGGGAGTGAAAAACTGTTTTTT. It codes for CASSLRQGSEKLFF.

As for this clone: The sample contains more than one DNA sequence encoding this CDR3. This sequence joins TRBV5-1 and TRBJ2-3, with 7 positions matching TRBD1. V dropped 5 bases and J dropped 2; count of bases not matched to a gene: 8. This CDR3 spans 15 amino acids. CDR1 is SGHRS, CDR2 YFSETQ, per germline. CDR3 amino acids: CASSLGDRDTDTQYF. CDR3 bases: TGCGCCAGCAGTCTTGGGGACAGAGACACAGATACGCAGTATTTT. Supplemented by reference TRBV5-1 and TRBJ2-3, the full variable domain reads KAGVTQTPRYLIKTRGQQVTLSCSPISGHRSVSWYQQTPGQGLQFLFEYFSETQRNKGNFPGRFSGRQFSNSRSEMNVSTLELGDSALYLCASSLGDRDTDTQYFGPGTRLTVL.

V is TRBV5-1 and J is TRBJ1-1, with 8 bases aligning to TRBD1. Trimming removed 0 bases from V and 6 bases from J; junction bases left unmatched: 4. The CDR3 length is 14 residues. From germline, CDR1 is SGHRS and CDR2 YFSETQ. The CDR3 spells CASSLGRGLAEAFF. The CDR3 region has the DNA TGCGCCAGCAGCTTGGGCAGGGGGCTGGCTGAAGCTTTCTTT.

The rearrangement links TRBV18 to TRBJ2-5, with 10 bases identical to TRBD1. Germline-derived CDR1 and CDR2 are KGHSH and LQKENI. This CDR3 is built from 16 residues. V dropped 8 bases and J dropped 4; count of bases not matched to a gene: 13. The CDR3 reads CASTLNPGQGTETQYF. The CDR3, as DNA: TGTGCCAGCACCTTAAACCCGGGACAGGGGACAGAGACCCAGTACTTC.